This T cell receptor (beta chain) was sequenced in a study of T cells in Graves' hyperthyroidism and ophthalmopathy. The overall study: Peripheral blood collection took place at initial diagnosis, before any treatment.

Researchers took RNA transcripts and amplified the TCR beta CDR3 regions from them. TCR CDR3 regions were first amplified by RT-PCR with HTBI primers. TCRdb ran MiXCR on the multiplex PCR reads and lists one entry per CDR3 protein. The sample has around 480,000 distinct CDR3 sequences, 13% to 15% seen once. The diagnostic basis comprised clinical symptoms, serum thyroxine and TRAb, thyroid ultrasound and orbital computed tomography. Sequencing input: blood. The sequence was obtained from a woman aged 18-29 years with Graves' hyperthyroidism.

The CDR3 sequence: CASSPLVGGGPTEQYF. The CDR3 DNA is TGTGCCAGCAGCCCCTTGGTGGGGGGGGGCCCCACCGAGCAGTACTTC. The V call is TRBV7-2, the J call TRBJ2-7; a possible D gene is TRBD2 (7 bases). Trimming pared 5 bases from V and 6 bases from J, leaving 23 bases between. Germline V gene sequence: CDR1 SGHTA, CDR2 FQGNSA. This CDR3 contains 16 residues.